Listed below are T cell receptor beta chains from one sample, sequenced in a study of cytomegalovirus exposure and HLA in healthy donors. TCRdb keeps only in-frame clones here, not all; method: immunoSEQ multiplex PCR. The table has roughly 120,000 clones, 15% to 17% seen once; the top ten hold 1.9%. The specimen sequenced was PBMCs. The receptors were gathered from a woman under 30 in good health and CMV-seronegative. CDR3s leave out the opening cysteine and the closing phenylalanine or tryptophan. The order of the fields is CDR3 protein, V gene, clone size, J gene. Part of the rows lack a size; the others show once, few, many or a class for expanded clones.

CDR3 protein: ASSLGGANTGELF
V gene: TRBV7-2
clone size: NA
J gene: TRBJ2-2

CDR3 protein: ASSSLGQGRQETQY
V gene: TRBV2
clone size: few
J gene: TRBJ2-5

CDR3 protein: ATSRGAGSGETQY
V gene: TRBV15
clone size: few
J gene: TRBJ2-5

CDR3 protein: ASSLVYSSYEQY
V gene: TRBV7-6
clone size: NA
J gene: TRBJ2-7

CDR3 protein: ASSAQGADTQY
V gene: TRBV5-1
clone size: NA
J gene: TRBJ2-3

CDR3 protein: ASSLQQGPALYEQY
V gene: TRBV28
clone size: NA
J gene: TRBJ2-7

CDR3 protein: ASSLTVNEKLF
V gene: TRBV7-3
clone size: few
J gene: TRBJ1-4

CDR3 protein: ASSLAGLPSNQPQH
V gene: TRBV27
clone size: few
J gene: TRBJ1-5

CDR3 protein: ASSLVGGGANNEQF
V gene: TRBV7-2
clone size: NA
J gene: TRBJ2-1

CDR3 protein: ASSSWAPSGRAQETQY
V gene: TRBV7-2
clone size: NA
J gene: TRBJ2-5

CDR3 protein: AWATGASNQPQH
V gene: TRBV30
clone size: few
J gene: TRBJ1-5

CDR3 protein: ASTGVSGRGSPLH
V gene: TRBV2
clone size: few
J gene: TRBJ1-6

CDR3 protein: ASSLLVTHSYEQY
V gene: TRBV11-2
clone size: NA
J gene: TRBJ2-7

CDR3 protein: ASSLTGVSNQPQH
V gene: TRBV5-1
clone size: few
J gene: TRBJ1-5

CDR3 protein: ASSRAGARNLNTEAF
V gene: TRBV19
clone size: NA
J gene: TRBJ1-1

CDR3 protein: ASSEQRRQGNTEAF
V gene: TRBV6-1
clone size: NA
J gene: TRBJ1-1

CDR3 protein: ASSLQRGDKNIQY
V gene: TRBV5-1
clone size: NA
J gene: TRBJ2-4

CDR3 protein: ASSYGGFEPQH
V gene: TRBV6-6
clone size: few
J gene: TRBJ1-5

CDR3 protein: ASSSRDRGTNEKLF
V gene: TRBV7-9
clone size: few
J gene: TRBJ1-4

CDR3 protein: ASSGGAWGEDNQPQH
V gene: TRBV7-9
clone size: few
J gene: TRBJ1-5

CDR3 protein: ASSVNVGGDRGPTNYGYT
V gene: TRBV2
clone size: few
J gene: TRBJ1-2

CDR3 protein: ASSQEASGVLDTQY
V gene: TRBV4-3
clone size: NA
J gene: TRBJ2-3

CDR3 protein: ASSAGGGTAMNTEAF
V gene: TRBV6-1
clone size: few
J gene: TRBJ1-1

CDR3 protein: ASSAWGGATDTQY
V gene: TRBV9
clone size: NA
J gene: TRBJ2-3

CDR3 protein: AWRNNYRGPSGNTIY
V gene: TRBV30
clone size: few
J gene: TRBJ1-3

CDR3 protein: ASSPRYMNTEAF
V gene: TRBV6-5
clone size: few
J gene: TRBJ1-1

CDR3 protein: ASSEALEYTDTQY
V gene: TRBV2
clone size: NA
J gene: TRBJ2-3

CDR3 protein: ASSWGGRAAGELF
V gene: TRBV11-2
clone size: NA
J gene: TRBJ2-2

CDR3 protein: ASRNHREVSYGYT
V gene: TRBV10-1
clone size: NA
J gene: TRBJ1-2

CDR3 protein: ASSVDIGETQY
V gene: TRBV9
clone size: NA
J gene: TRBJ2-5